One sample yielded the 27 T cell receptor beta chains listed below, sequenced in a study of blood T cell repertoires in COVID-19. TCRdb keeps only in-frame clones here, not all; method: immunoSEQ multiplex PCR. This sample has over 55,000 clones, with over 80% found just once. The specimen was peripheral blood. The receptors derive from a man aged 45-60 years with active COVID-19.

CDR3 coding DNA: TGTGCCAGCCGGACAGGGAAAGAGACCCAGTACTTC. It yields the protein CASRTGKETQYF. The chain links TRBV6-5 to TRBJ2-5, with 8 bases aligning to TRBD1. Germline V gene data show CDR1 as MNHEY and CDR2 as SVGAGI. CDR3 length: 12 residues. J gave up 3 bases and V 8 bases, and 2 bases lay outside the gene matches.

The gene calls are TRBV15 and TRBJ2-6; D not resolved. Trimming pared 0 bases from V and 2 bases from J, leaving 8 bases between. CDR1 is LNHNV, CDR2 YYDKDF, per germline (reference sequence). CDR3 length equals 16 residues. The CDR3 region is CATSRDGQAGANVLTF. Here the CDR3 DNA reads TGTGCCACCAGCAGAGATGGGCAGGCTGGGGCCAACGTCCTGACTTTC.

The CDR3 bases are TGTGCCAGCAGGAGGGGGAGTTCCTACGAGCAGTACTTC. It encodes CASRRGSSYEQYF. V and J are TRBV11-2 and TRBJ2-7; D perhaps matches TRBD1 (6 bases). CDR3 length: 13 amino acids. Looked up from germline, CDR1 is SGHAT and CDR2 is FQNNGV. Deletions cut 6 bases from V and 1 base from J, with 10 bases between. The entire variable domain, with the rest obtained from reference TRBV11-2 and TRBJ2-7, is as follows: EAGVAQSPRYKIIEKRQSVAFWCNPISGHATLYWYQQILGQGPKLLIQFQNNGVVDDSQLPKDRFSAERLKGVDSTLKIQPAKLEDSAVYLCASRRGSSYEQYFGPGTRLTVT.

This chain connects TRBV28 to TRBJ2-3, with D unresolved. This CDR3 region has 14 residues. V lost 1 base and J 5 bases, leaving 10 bases between the germline ends. In germline, CDR1 is MDHEN, CDR2 SYDVKM. This CDR3 is CASSLFSSRDTQYF. CDR3 bases: TGTGCCAGCAGTTTATTTTCGAGCCGAGATACGCAGTATTTT.

The chain has TRBV4-1 and TRBJ2-5; D perhaps matches TRBD1 (5 bases). The CDR3 totals 15 residues. Trimming removed 1 base from V and 1 base from J, with 10 bases in between. Germline V gene lookup returns CDR1 MGHRA and CDR2 YSYEKL. CDR3 in DNA: TGCGCCAGCAGCCAAGCGGCCAGGGCCCAAGAGACCCAGTACTTC. Encoded protein: CASSQAARAQETQYF.

This chain uses TRBV19 with TRBJ1-6; 7 positions agree with TRBD1. The CDR3 is 14 amino acids. CDR1 LNHDA and CDR2 SQIVND come from the germline V gene (reference sequence). J was trimmed by 9 bases and V by 7 bases; bases with no gene match: 9. CDR3: CASTPRDSSSPLHF. The CDR3 coding sequence is TGTGCCAGTACCCCTCGGGACAGCAGTTCACCCCTCCACTTT. The full variable domain, rest sourced from reference TRBV19 and TRBJ1-6, is DGGITQSPKYLFRKEGQNVTLSCEQNLNHDAMYWYRQDPGQGLRLIYYSQIVNDFQKGDIAEGYSVSREKKESFPLTVTSAQKNPTAFYLCASTPRDSSSPLHFGNGTRLTVT.

V and J are TRBV6-5 and TRBJ1-1, with D perhaps matching TRBD1 (5 bases). CDR1 is MNHEY, CDR2 SVGAGI, per germline. V was clipped by 2 bases and J by 7 bases, with 8 bases between them. This CDR3 region has 12 residues. The DNA for the CDR3 is TGTGCCAGCAGTTACGGGGGGAGTGAAGCTTTCTTT. Protein product: CASSYGGSEAFF.

This clone is a singleton in its sample. The CDR3 nucleotides read TGTGCCAGCACTCTCCCCGCCCCGGGACAGGGGATCACAGATACGCAGTATTTT. The encoded protein is CASTLPAPGQGITDTQYF. This chain links TRBV2 with TRBJ2-3, with 10 positions matching TRBD1. Trimming took 7 bases from V and 2 from J; bases not matched to a gene: 15. Germline loops: CDR1 SNHLY, CDR2 FYNNEI. The CDR3 contains 18 residues.

The CDR3 sequence: CASSIDRRGTQYF. CDR3 DNA: TGTGCCAGTAGTATAGATCGACGGGGTACGCAGTATTTT. The chain couples TRBV19 to TRBJ2-3; D perhaps matches TRBD2 (5 bases). V was pared by 0 bases and J by 8 bases, with 9 bases between. The CDR3 has 13 residues. Germline V CDR1 and CDR2: LNHDA, SQIVND (reference sequence).

The chain employs TRBV24-1 and TRBJ1-1; 7 nucleotides line up with TRBD1. The V gene end was trimmed by 3 bases and the J gene end by 1 base; junction bases not matched to a gene: 7. The germline V gene encodes CDR1 KGHDR and CDR2 SFDVKD. The CDR3 contains 16 residues. CDR3 DNA sequence: TGTGCCACCAGTGATCCCACCCGGACAGGGAACACTGAAGCTTTCTTT. Protein product: CATSDPTRTGNTEAFF.

The chain employs TRBV28 and TRBJ2-7, with a weak D call TRBD1 (6 bases). Germline V gene data show CDR1 as MDHEN and CDR2 as SYDVKM. The germline V and J ends were trimmed by 5 bases and 1 base, with 12 bases remaining between them. The CDR3 is made up of 14 amino acids. CDR3 amino acids: CASSQPQGSYEQYF. CDR3 nucleotide sequence: TGTGCCAGCAGTCAACCCCAGGGGTCCTACGAGCAGTACTTC. Supplemented by reference TRBV28 and TRBJ2-7, the full variable domain reads DVKVTQSSRYLVKRTGEKVFLECVQDMDHENMFWYRQDPGLGLRLIYFSYDVKMKEKGDIPEGYSVSREKKERFSLILESASTNQTSMYLCASSQPQGSYEQYFGPGTRLTVT.

This chain joins TRBV5-1 and TRBJ2-1, with TRBD1 as a possible D gene (5 bases). The V gene lost 0 bases and the J gene lost 4 bases, with 11 bases spanning the gap. Germline V gives CDR1 SGHRS, CDR2 YFSETQ. The CDR3 runs 15 residues. CDR3 amino acids: CASSLEGNMYNEQFF. The DNA for the CDR3 is TGCGCCAGCAGCTTGGAGGGGAACATGTACAATGAGCAGTTCTTC. The full variable domain, its missing parts supplied by reference TRBV5-1 and TRBJ2-1, is KAGVTQTPRYLIKTRGQQVTLSCSPISGHRSVSWYQQTPGQGLQFLFEYFSETQRNKGNFPGRFSGRQFSNSRSEMNVSTLELGDSALYLCASSLEGNMYNEQFFGPGTRLTVL.

DNA of the CDR3: TGCGCCAGCAGCCAAGATGAATCAGGCCTAAATGAAAAACTGTTTTTT. It yields the protein CASSQDESGLNEKLFF. The chain couples TRBV4-3 to TRBJ1-4; D is ambiguous. The V and J ends lost 0 bases and 5 bases respectively, with 13 bases between them. This CDR3 has 16 amino acids. Looked up from germline, CDR1 is LGHNA and CDR2 is YSLEER.

This clone was seen a few times. The CDR3 reads CASSLGIGIDEQFF. The CDR3, as DNA: TGTGCCAGCTCACTTGGAATCGGGATCGATGAGCAGTTCTTC. The V gene is TRBV18, the J gene TRBJ2-1, with D tentatively TRBD2 (5 bases). The CDR3 length is 14 residues. The germline V gene encodes CDR1 KGHSH and CDR2 LQKENI. Trimming took 4 bases from V and 8 from J, leaving 15 bases between them. Supplemented by reference TRBV18 and TRBJ2-1, the full variable domain reads NAGVMQNPRHLVRRRGQEARLRCSPMKGHSHVYWYRQLPEEGLKFMVYLQKENIIDESGMPKERFSAEFPKEGPSILRIQQVVRGDSAAYFCASSLGIGIDEQFFGPGTRLTVL.

The chain carries TRBV29-1 and TRBJ2-2; tentative D call: TRBD2 (6 bases). The V gene lost 4 bases and the J gene lost 5 bases, with 8 bases spanning the gap. CDR3 size: 12 residues. Germline V gene data show CDR1 as SQVTM and CDR2 as ANQGSEA. The CDR3 loop is CSVVGGTGELFF. The CDR3 nucleotides are TGCAGCGTTGTCGGGGGTACCGGGGAGCTGTTTTTT.

This clone occurred a few times. The chain uses TRBV6-5 and TRBJ2-7; 9 bases align to TRBD1. The CDR3 length is 15 residues. The V gene's germline CDR1 is MNHEY and CDR2 SVGAGI. J lost 5 bases, V lost 6 bases, and 11 bases had no gene match. The CDR3 region has the DNA TGTGCCAGCAGGGCCGGGACAGGGAATAGAAACGAGCAGTACTTC. Encoded protein: CASRAGTGNRNEQYF.

There are a few counts of this clone. The chain links TRBV7-9 to TRBJ2-7, with D maybe TRBD2 (6 bases). The length of the CDR3 is 15 residues. CDR1 and CDR2 (germline): SEHNR, FQNEAQ (reference sequence). With 2 bases removed from V and 0 bases from J, the gap between germline ends came to 11 bases. The CDR3 sequence: CASSLRASASYEQYF. CDR3 sequence (DNA): TGTGCCAGCAGCTTAAGGGCTAGCGCCTCCTACGAGCAGTACTTC.

The gene calls are TRBV4-1 and TRBJ2-1, with TRBD1 matching 8 bases. The germline gives CDR1 MGHRA, CDR2 YSYEKL. The CDR3 has 16 amino acids. The ends lost 1 base at V and 8 bases at J; junction bases unmatched: 10. The CDR3 loop is CASSQGAGTGGYEQFF. In DNA, the CDR3 is TGCGCCAGCAGCCAAGGGGCCGGGACAGGTGGCTATGAGCAGTTCTTC.

V gene TRBV28 combines with J gene TRBJ1-2; D is uncertain. V was pared by 4 bases and J by 4 bases, with 13 bases between. The CDR3 runs 14 residues. Germline V gives CDR1 MDHEN, CDR2 SYDVKM. The CDR3 DNA sequence: TGTGCCAGCAGTTCGGGAGTCCTCATCTATGGCTACACCTTC. Translation: CASSSGVLIYGYTF.

The rearrangement uses TRBV18 and TRBJ2-1; no firm D call. The V and J ends lost 2 bases and 8 bases respectively, with 10 bases between them. The germline gives CDR1 KGHSH, CDR2 LQKENI. This CDR3 has 13 amino acids. The CDR3 DNA follows: TGTGCCAGCTCACCAGGCAGGTCCGATGAGCAGTTCTTC. It encodes CASSPGRSDEQFF.

The gene calls are TRBV30 and TRBJ2-5, with TRBD2 matching 13 bases. After removal of 7 bases from V and 5 bases from J, the junction contained 7 bases not matched to a gene. The CDR3 is made up of 14 amino acids. CDR1 is GTSNPN, CDR2 SVGIG, per germline (reference sequence). The CDR3 DNA follows: TGTGCCTTTACGACTAGCGGGAGGCGGGAGACCCAGTACTTC. Its translation: CAFTTSGRRETQYF.

V is TRBV6-5 and J is TRBJ2-3; 9 bases map to TRBD2. Per germline, CDR1 MNHEY and CDR2 SVGAGI. V lost 6 bases and J lost 1; bases outside the gene matches: 2. This CDR3 is 14 amino acids long. The CDR3 loop is CASSRTSGTDTQYF. In nucleotides, the CDR3 is TGTGCCAGCAGCCGGACTAGCGGCACAGATACGCAGTATTTT.

This sequence joins TRBV3-1 (or the pseudogene TRBV3-2) and TRBJ2-1; D is perhaps TRBD2 (6 bases). The length of the CDR3 is 15 residues. Trimming shortened V by 3 bases and J by 2 bases, and 11 bases separated the two germline ends. Germline CDR1 LGHDT, CDR2 YNNKEL (reference sequence). CDR3 DNA sequence: TGTGCCAGCAGCCAGGGGCCTAGCGCCTACAATGAGCAGTTCTTC. Translated: CASSQGPSAYNEQFF.

The chain recombines TRBV29-1 with TRBJ2-2; D is unresolved. The germline CDR1 and CDR2 sequences are SQVTM and ANQGSEA. The CDR3 contains 13 residues. V lost 4 bases and J 0 bases, leaving 6 bases between the germline ends. The DNA of the CDR3 is TGCAGCGTTGGACATACGAACACCGGGGAGCTGTTTTTT. Translated: CSVGHTNTGELFF.

The chain recombines TRBV7-2 with TRBJ2-5; 7 bases line up with TRBD2. The CDR3 covers 11 residues. Germline values: CDR1 SGHTA, CDR2 FQGNSA. Unmatched junction bases numbered 5, after V lost 7 bases and J lost 9 bases. The CDR3 region has the DNA TGTGCCAGCACCCCTGGGGGGGCCCAGTACTTC. This sequence encodes CASTPGGAQYF.

The chain combines TRBV7-2 with TRBJ1-2; no clear D. V was trimmed by 0 bases and J by 3 bases, leaving 8 bases between them. The CDR3 spans 14 residues. The germline gives CDR1 SGHTA, CDR2 FQGNSA. This chain's CDR3 is CASSLAAGDYGYTF. DNA for the CDR3: TGTGCCAGCAGCTTAGCGGCAGGCGACTATGGCTACACCTTC.

The CDR3 is CASSLGTSGTAYNEQFF. CDR3 sequence (DNA): TGTGCCAGCAGCCTCGGGACTAGCGGGACTGCCTACAATGAGCAGTTCTTC. The V call is TRBV3-1 (or the pseudogene TRBV3-2), the J call TRBJ2-1; 13 bases agree with TRBD2. V lost 4 bases to trimming and J lost 2 bases; unmatched junction nucleotides: 5. The CDR3 is made up of 17 amino acids. Germline assignment: CDR1 LGHDT and CDR2 YNNKEL (reference sequence).